One and the same sample provided the 18 T cell receptor beta chains below, sequenced in a study of cytomegalovirus exposure and HLA in healthy donors. A multiplex PCR was run with 60 Vbeta primers and 13 Jbeta primers. Produced via immunoSEQ multiplex PCR; TCRdb's table is partial and in-frame only. The table includes roughly 100,000 clones, approximately 76% detected once. Sequenced sample: PBMCs. Every receptor here comes from a woman between 55 and 75 years old in good health and CMV-seropositive.

This clone was seen once. The CDR3 DNA reads TGTGCCACCAGCAGTACAGGGGGACTGCCGATCTCCTACGAGCAGTACTTC. Protein: CATSSTGGLPISYEQYF. The chain combines TRBV15 with TRBJ2-7, with 8 nucleotides matching TRBD1. The CDR3 contains 17 residues. Germline V lookup: CDR1 LNHNV, CDR2 YYDKDF (reference sequence). J was trimmed by 0 bases and V by 3 bases; bases with no gene match: 10.

The chain joins TRBV7-9 to TRBJ2-7, with a possible D match to TRBD2 (5 bases). CDR1 is SEHNR and CDR2 is FQNEAQ in the germline V gene (reference sequence). V lost 1 base and J lost 1, with 11 bases in between. The CDR3 is 15 amino acids. As DNA, the CDR3 is TGTGCCAGCAGCTTAGAGGTGGCGGGTTCCTACGAGCAGTACTTC. This sequence encodes CASSLEVAGSYEQYF.

The chain's CDR3 is CASSRPPGQGDNEQFF. CDR3 coding DNA: TGTGCCAGCAGCCGGCCCCCGGGACAGGGGGACAATGAGCAGTTCTTC. The J gene is TRBJ2-1, the V gene TRBV5-5, with 11 bases aligning to TRBD1. V was pared by 4 bases and J by 5 bases, with 8 bases of the junction left unmatched. The CDR3 length is 16 residues. Germline V gene lookup returns CDR1 SGHKS and CDR2 YYEKEE (reference sequence).

The chain carries TRBV9 and TRBJ2-2, with 10 positions matching TRBD2. Germline V CDR1 and CDR2: SGDLS, YYNGEE. Losses at the gene ends were 0 bases for V and 6 bases for J; bases not matched to a gene: 20. The CDR3 is made up of 21 amino acids. CDR3 coding DNA: TGTGCCAGCAGCGTAGCAGCGGCGGTAGCGGGAGGTTCTTTTCGGGCCGGGGAGCTGTTTTTT. Translation gives CASSVAAAVAGGSFRAGELFF.

About this clone: Other DNA sequences of this sample code for an identical CDR3. The chain carries TRBV27 and TRBJ2-7, with D tentatively TRBD2 (6 bases). This CDR3 has 17 amino acids. CDR1 and CDR2 (germline): MNHEY, SMNVEV (reference sequence). V was clipped by 1 base and J by 3 bases, with 19 bases between them. CDR3 region: CASSLYGSNSLFYEQYF. As DNA, the CDR3 is TGTGCCAGCAGTTTATACGGGAGTAACTCTCTTTTCTACGAGCAGTACTTC.

This clone was observed a few times. J is TRBJ2-7 and V is TRBV10-3, with D tentatively TRBD1 (5 bases). The length of the CDR3 is 12 residues. In germline, CDR1 is ENHRY, CDR2 SYGVKD. Trimming took off 4 bases at V and 6 bases at J, with 10 bases between the two ends. CDR3 in amino acids: CAISAGAGEQYF. The CDR3 DNA is TGTGCCATCAGTGCTGGGGCCGGCGAGCAGTACTTC.

The rearrangement uses TRBV6-6 and TRBJ2-1; a possible D gene is TRBD2 (6 bases). Germline loops: CDR1 MNHNY, CDR2 SVGAGI (reference sequence). The CDR3 totals 15 residues. The germline V and J ends were trimmed by 6 bases and 5 bases, with 17 bases remaining between them. The CDR3 loop reads CASRPREYLNNEQFF. Here the CDR3 DNA reads TGTGCCAGCAGGCCACGGGAGTATCTAAACAATGAGCAGTTCTTC.

This clone turned up a few times. This rearrangement joins TRBV6-5 to TRBJ2-7; 12 positions match TRBD2. The CDR3 is 14 residues long. Germline V gene data show CDR1 as MNHEY and CDR2 as SVGAGI. The V and J ends lost 5 bases and 6 bases, in that order; junction bases with no gene match: 5. The CDR3 sequence is CASSRLAGVREQYF. The CDR3 coding sequence is TGTGCCAGCAGTAGACTAGCGGGAGTACGCGAGCAGTACTTC.

J is TRBJ2-1 and V is TRBV10-1; D not certain. The CDR3 spans 16 residues. The germline V gene encodes CDR1 WNHNN and CDR2 SYGVQD (reference sequence). V lost 4 bases, J lost 0 bases, and 13 bases lay in between. CDR3 in DNA: TGCGCCAGCAGTGGAGGCGTCCTGAGCTCCTACAATGAGCAGTTCTTC. It codes for CASSGGVLSSYNEQFF.

The V and J genes are TRBV4-1 and TRBJ2-5, with D possibly TRBD2 on 6 matching bases. V lost 1 base and J lost 5, with 11 bases in between. Germline loops: CDR1 MGHRA, CDR2 YSYEKL. This CDR3 has 14 amino acids. The CDR3 DNA reads TGCGCCAGCAGCCAAGTACTAGCCCTTGAGACCCAGTACTTC. It specifies CASSQVLALETQYF.

This sequence joins TRBV2 and TRBJ2-1; 13 bases are shared with TRBD2. Germline-derived CDR1 and CDR2 are SNHLY and FYNNEI. The CDR3 sequence is 14 residues long. Trimming at V came to 7 bases and at J to 9 bases, leaving 6 bases not matched to a gene. CDR3 in DNA: TGTGCCAGCACCGGACTAGCGGGAGTTATTGAGCAGTTCTTC. Its translation is CASTGLAGVIEQFF.

This chain joins TRBV6-5 and TRBJ2-7; maybe TRBD1 (7 bases). This CDR3 spans 14 amino acids. Deletions cut 10 bases from V and 2 bases from J, with 18 bases between. Germline V gene data show CDR1 as MNHEY and CDR2 as SVGAGI. The CDR3 region has the DNA TGTGCCACCGGGGGATCGGACAGGCCCTACGAGCAGTACTTC. This translates into CATGGSDRPYEQYF.

This clone has just a few counts. The V call is TRBV2, the J call TRBJ2-7; possible D gene TRBD2, 5 bases. Trimming removed 2 bases at V and 4 bases at J, with 6 bases between. CDR1 is SNHLY, CDR2 FYNNEI, per germline. The CDR3 extends over 12 amino acids. This chain's CDR3 is CASSESGYEQYF. In nucleotides, the CDR3 is TGTGCCAGCAGTGAATCGGGATACGAGCAGTACTTC.

This chain connects TRBV30 to TRBJ1-2; D is uncertain. Germline V gene data show CDR1 as GTSNPN and CDR2 as SVGIG (reference sequence). Trimming pared 6 bases from V and 4 bases from J, leaving 12 bases between. This CDR3 is built from 12 residues. CDR3 DNA: TGTGCCTGTCGTCTCGGGGTCTATGGCTACACCTTC. It codes for CACRLGVYGYTF.

The V and J genes are TRBV2 and TRBJ2-2, with 9 bases matching TRBD1. The V gene's germline CDR1 is SNHLY and CDR2 FYNNEI. Germline trimming cut 6 bases from V and 5 bases from J; bases unmatched to any gene: 10. The CDR3 totals 16 residues. The CDR3 DNA is TGTGCCAGCAGGGATATGACAGGGGGAACTACCGGGGAGCTGTTTTTT. This codes for CASRDMTGGTTGELFF.

This clone was found once. The J gene is TRBJ2-5, the V gene TRBV6-5, with 12 nucleotides matching TRBD1. The CDR3 runs 14 residues. V was clipped by 11 bases and J by 5 bases; unmatched bases: 9. Per the germline V gene, CDR1 is MNHEY and CDR2 is SVGAGI. CDR3 bases: TGTGCCGTATCCGGGACAGGGGGCTGGGAGACCCAGTACTTC. Protein sequence: CAVSGTGGWETQYF.

The J gene is TRBJ2-1, the V gene TRBV11-3; 7 nucleotides match TRBD2. The germline V gene has CDR1 SGHNT and CDR2 YENEEA. The CDR3 length is 16 residues. The V segment lost 2 bases and the J segment 6 bases; nucleotides outside the gene matches: 10. The CDR3 DNA follows: TGTGCCAGCAGCTTAACAACTAGCGTTAGGGGCAATGAGCAGTTCTTC. Residues: CASSLTTSVRGNEQFF.

The chain carries TRBV6-5 and TRBJ1-5; D call uncertain. The germline gives CDR1 MNHEY, CDR2 SVGAGI. The CDR3 extends over 12 amino acids. V was clipped by 6 bases and J by 8 bases, with 11 bases between them. The CDR3 region has the DNA TGTGCCAGCAGCTCCCTGAGGGAGCCCCAGCATTTT. Protein sequence: CASSSLREPQHF.